This T cell receptor beta chain was identified during a study of blood T cell repertoires in COVID-19. Study summary: Some COVID-19 samples were acute and others convalescent; all came from the United States, Italy and Spain. Sources were T cells, B-cell-depleted T cells, or PBMCs; the material itself was cDNA or gDNA.

Authors' data handling: Counts of nucleated cells, estimated from reference gene primer amplification, were obtained. Data came from immunoSEQ multiplex PCR; TCRdb stores just in-frame clones and leaves some out. V and J calls plus clone size are reproduced from that table; the DNA served to infer D and trimming. This table has 210,000 or so clones, about nine tenths appearing once. Germline CDR1 is MNHEY and CDR2 is SVGAGI. The CDR3 has 15 residues. V trimming: 6 bases; J trimming: 5 bases; junction bases outside the gene matches: 12. The source of this sequence is a woman aged 55-75 years with acute or convalescent COVID-19. Material for sequencing was peripheral blood. This chain links TRBV6-5 with TRBJ1-2; 7 positions match TRBD1. The CDR3 here is CASRLNTGEKYGYTF. CDR3 nucleotides: TGTGCCAGCAGACTAAACACAGGGGAGAAGTATGGCTACACCTTC.